This T cell receptor beta chain came from a study of blood T cell repertoires in COVID-19. The overall study: Spain, Italy and the United States supplied samples that represented acute and convalescent COVID-19. Sources were T cells, B-cell-depleted T cells, or PBMCs; the material itself was cDNA or gDNA.

In the study's own analysis: Scientists estimated how many nucleated cells there were by amplifying reference gene primers. The assay was immunoSEQ multiplex PCR, and TCRdb's table has in-frame clones only and misses some. The V and J calls and clone size were taken over from that table, and D and trimming were inferred from the DNA. The sample records about 160,000 clones, approximately 91% being singletons. The V gene's germline CDR1 is SQVTM and CDR2 ANQGSEA. V lost 4 bases to trimming and J lost 6 bases, with 15 bases between them. The CDR3 covers 13 residues. The TCR originated in a man between 18 and 35 years old with acute or convalescent COVID-19. The chain couples TRBV29-1 to TRBJ1-2; no firm D call. What was sequenced was peripheral blood. CDR3 coding DNA: TGCAGCGTTGGAGAGCCCACAGCGGATGGCTACACCTTC. It specifies CSVGEPTADGYTF.